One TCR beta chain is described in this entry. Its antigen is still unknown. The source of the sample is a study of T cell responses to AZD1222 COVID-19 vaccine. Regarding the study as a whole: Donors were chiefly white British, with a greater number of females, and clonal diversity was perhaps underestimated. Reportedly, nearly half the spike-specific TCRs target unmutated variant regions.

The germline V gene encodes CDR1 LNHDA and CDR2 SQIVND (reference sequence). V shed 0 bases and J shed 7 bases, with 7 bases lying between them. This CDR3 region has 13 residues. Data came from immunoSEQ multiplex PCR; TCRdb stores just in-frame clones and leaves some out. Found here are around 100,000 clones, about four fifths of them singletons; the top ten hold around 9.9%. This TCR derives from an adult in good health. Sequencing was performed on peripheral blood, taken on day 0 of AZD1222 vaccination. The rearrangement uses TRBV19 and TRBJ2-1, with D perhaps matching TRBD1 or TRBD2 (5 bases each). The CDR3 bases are TGTGCCAGTAGTATAGATTGGGGGAATGAGCAGTTCTTC. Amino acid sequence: CASSIDWGNEQFF. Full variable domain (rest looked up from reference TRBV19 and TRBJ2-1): DGGITQSPKYLFRKEGQNVTLSCEQNLNHDAMYWYRQDPGQGLRLIYYSQIVNDFQKGDIAEGYSVSREKKESFPLTVTSAQKNPTAFYLCASSIDWGNEQFFGPGTRLTVL.